A single T cell receptor beta chain is shown here with its context. What it binds is unknown. Each CDR3 protein gets one entry after TCRdb re-called the RT-PCR reads with MiXCR. The sample contains some 800,000 distinct CDR3 sequences, around 21% of which appear only once. Germline V gives CDR1 SQVTM, CDR2 ANQGSEA. The CDR3 spans 14 residues. The trim removed 5 bases at V and 1 base at J, leaving 3 bases unmatched. The record originates from a study of response to subunit inactivated influenza vaccine. Study-wide results and limits: Only a handful of new T cells, the authors suggested, are recruited with each seasonal influenza vaccination.

The source was PBMCs from blood, collected 4 to 6 days after vaccination. The chain couples TRBV29-1 to TRBJ2-7, with 12 nucleotides matching TRBD2. The sequence came from a man between 45 and 60 years old who received an inactivated influenza vaccine. CDR3 nucleotide sequence: TGCAGCGTTTCCGGACTAGCGGGGTCCTACGAGCAGTACTTC. Translation: CSVSGLAGSYEQYF.